This record concerns one TCR beta chain sequence. Its antigen remains undetermined. Base qualities are not provided; no much larger clone lies one nucleotide away. This specimen belongs to a study of T cell responses to AZD1222 COVID-19 vaccine (dated by TCRdb to about 2021). In terms of the full investigation: Because spike-specific TCR depth and breadth did not differ between the two schedules, AZD1222 recipients who got a second dose at roughly 4 weeks were pooled with those who got a second dose at roughly 12 weeks. TCR sequencing was performed for 230 to 250 trial participants, of whom some 200 were given two doses of AZD1222 and some 25 were given two doses of MenACWY control vaccine. Trial participants were enrolled by age into subgroups of 18-55, 56-69 and 70-plus years, and approximately 150, 30 and 60 TCR-sequenced participants, respectively, were included in these subgroups.

The CDR3 regions of human TCRbeta chains were subjected to immunosequencing. Processing in the source paper ran as follows. Repertoire TCRs were checked for matches against a reference library of SARS-CoV-2-specific TCRs that had been generated using the MIRA antigen-specificity platform. Breadth meant the fraction of unique TCRs that were SARS-CoV-2-associated, whereas depth meant the fraction of total T cells that were SARS-CoV-2-associated. Each spike-specific TCR was assigned to its reactive spike region and to a CD4 or CD8 class using the MIRA data. Log10-transformed breadth and depth values were compared by one-way ANOVA with Sidak's multiple comparisons tests. Drawn from immuneACCESS, this table holds only the in-frame rearrangements with V and J called that TCRdb kept. Clones are partly lost; checked studies trace under half to an unresolved V gene and leave the rest unexplained. The DNA gave D and trimming, while V, J and clone size come from that table. The sample table lists about 96,000 clones, around 87% of them with a count of one. The ten largest clonotypes hold around 2.8% of the sample.

Results the study describes overall, beyond this receptor: Because no day 14 peak-response samples were available, the repertoires could be characterized only after the peak T cell response. Only six AZD1222 recipients were SARS-CoV-2 seropositive at baseline, limiting conclusions about previously exposed vaccinees. Vaccine-associated CD4 TCRs spanned the whole spike protein, with dominant responses in regions 160-218 and 743-854. Most participants were white British and females outnumbered males, and the authors suggested that clonal diversity may have been underestimated. After two AZD1222 doses, both the breadth and the depth of spike-specific TCRs were significantly higher than at day 0 and than in MenACWY recipients. The 56-69-year group was small, and its depth increase did not reach significance, likely because of low power. Reportedly, close to half of the unique spike-specific TCRs recognized epitopes lying outside the regions that are mutated in the B.1.351 and B.1.1.7 variants.

The time point label on this specimen signifies: baseline before first vaccination. The vaccinee samples were drawn from two UK trials, COV001 and COV002, one of which was a single-blind randomized controlled phase 2/3 trial testing AZD1222 (ChAdOx1 nCoV-19) in healthy adults. Trial participant PBMC samples were collected at day 0 and day 28 after the second dose for TCRbeta chain sequencing. The CDR3 covers 14 residues, taking in both the cysteine and the phenylalanine. The entry retains the CDR3 DNA only, 42 bases that are in frame from base 1. V is pared back by 4 bases and J by 0 bases, with 9 bases lying between the germline termini. The germline V gene encodes CDR1 ENHRY and CDR2 SYGVKD.

The sequence came from an adult in good health. The rearranged chain carries TRBV10-3 and TRBJ1-1; the D gene lacks a confident call. Sample: peripheral blood, taken on day 0 of AZD1222 vaccination. The nucleotides read TGTGCCATCAGTGTCGACAACATGAACACTGAAGCTTTCTTT. Its product reads: CAISVDNMNTEAFF.